The 8 T cell receptor beta chains below all came from one sample that was sequenced in a study of Tregs in tolerant kidney transplant recipients. TCRdb keeps only in-frame clones here, not all; method: immunoSEQ multiplex PCR. The sample includes fewer than 55,000 clones. Sequencing was performed on CD4+ T cells from blood, taken before the transplant. These receptors all come from a human donor who received a combined kidney and bone marrow transplant.

Comments on this clone: The read terminates 3 residues ahead of where the CDR3 ends, so the germline J gene completes it. The chain recombines TRBV2 with TRBJ2-5, with D perhaps TRBD2 (6 bases). In germline, CDR1 is SNHLY, CDR2 FYNNEI. The CDR3 sequence is 13 residues long. The V and J ends lost 7 bases and 5 bases respectively, with 14 bases between them. The CDR3 loop reads CASTFGTGETQYF. Partial CDR3 DNA: TGTGCCAGCACGTTCGGGACTGGGGAGACC.

As to this clone: With the read ending 3 residues before the CDR3 end, the germline J gene is used to fill in that end. The chain has TRBV20-1 and TRBJ2-7; D uncertain. The CDR3 covers 16 residues. The V gene's germline CDR1 is DFQATT and CDR2 SNEGSKA (reference sequence). The ends were cut back, 5 bases at V and 0 bases at J, with 20 bases in the middle. The CDR3 here is CSAQHLFKGSSYEQYF. The DNA read from the CDR3 is TGCAGTGCTCAACACCTATTTAAGGGTAGCTCCTACGAG.

About this clone: The read falls 3 residues short of the CDR3 end, and the missing part is taken from the germline J gene. V is TRBV7-8 and J is TRBJ1-2, with D perhaps matching TRBD1 (5 bases). Per the germline V gene, CDR1 is SGHVS and CDR2 is FQNEAQ. Trimming shortened V by 0 bases and J by 1 base, and 18 bases separated the two germline ends. This CDR3 region has 18 residues. The CDR3 loop is CASSLAPNRGKFNYGYTF. The covered CDR3 bases are TGTGCCAGCAGCTTAGCGCCCAACCGGGGGAAGTTTAACTATGGC.

A note on this clone: The read stops 3 residues short of the end of the CDR3; the missing end is completed from the germline J gene. V is TRBV19 and J is TRBJ1-2, with 9 bases that match TRBD1. Germline values: CDR1 LNHDA, CDR2 SQIVND (reference sequence). V dropped 5 bases and J dropped 0; count of bases not matched to a gene: 10. The length of the CDR3 is 17 residues. The sequenced part of the CDR3 DNA is TGTGCCAGTAGTTCCGGGACAGGGTACAGGGCTAACTATGGC. Amino acid sequence: CASSSGTGYRANYG. The entire CDR3 is CASSSGTGYRANYGYTF.

A remark on this clone: The read comes to an end 3 residues before the CDR3 does, leaving the germline J gene to fill in the end. This chain uses TRBV19 with TRBJ2-3, with TRBD1 matching over 9 bases. From germline, CDR1 is LNHDA and CDR2 SQIVND (reference sequence). The CDR3 totals 14 residues. V lost 1 base, J lost 4 bases, and 0 bases stayed unmatched. The CDR3 sequence: CASSIGQGADTQYF. The CDR3 bases that were read are TGTGCCAGTAGTATAGGACAGGGGGCAGATACG. Looking up the rest from reference TRBV19 and TRBJ2-3 gives the full variable domain: DGGITQSPKYLFRKEGQNVTLSCEQNLNHDAMYWYRQDPGQGLRLIYYSQIVNDFQKGDIAEGYSVSREKKESFPLTVTSAQKNPTAFYLCASSIGQGADTQYFGPGTRLTVL.

CDR3: CASSMDRSNYGYTF. The covered CDR3 bases are TGTGCCAGTAGTATGGACAGGAGTAACTATGGC. The gene calls are TRBV19 and TRBJ1-2; TRBD1 matches 7 bases. Read coverage stops 3 residues before the CDR3 terminus; the germline J gene supplies the remainder. Germline CDR1 reads LNHDA; CDR2 reads SQIVND (reference sequence). V dropped 3 bases and J dropped 1; count of bases not matched to a gene: 2. The CDR3 has 14 residues.

Turning to this clone: Sequencing ends 3 residues short of the CDR3 end; the germline J gene provides the rest. The V and J genes are TRBV18 and TRBJ2-3; 8 bases align to TRBD1. This CDR3 comprises 20 residues. V lost 2 bases and J lost 1; bases outside the gene matches: 17. Germline-derived CDR1 and CDR2 are KGHSH and LQKENI. This CDR3 reads CASSPSLALQGAYGTDTQYF. The sequenced part of the CDR3 DNA is TGTGCCAGCTCACCAAGTCTCGCCCTGCAGGGGGCCTATGGCACAGATACG.

For this clone: With the read ending 3 residues before the CDR3 end, the germline J gene is used to fill in that end. The chain couples TRBV7-6 to TRBJ2-3, with 8 nucleotides matching TRBD2. The V segment lost 5 bases and the J segment 1 base; nucleotides outside the gene matches: 11. CDR1 and CDR2 from the germline V gene are SGHVS and FNYEAQ. The CDR3 length is 17 residues. The CDR3 protein is CASSPLGTSRGTDTQYF. The DNA read from the CDR3 is TGTGCCAGCAGCCCTTTGGGGACTAGTAGAGGCACAGATACG.